The T cell receptor beta chain described here comes from a study of blood T cell repertoires in COVID-19. Study summary: Collection of acute and convalescent COVID-19 samples took place in the United States, Italy and Spain. Sources were T cells, B-cell-depleted T cells, or PBMCs; the material itself was cDNA or gDNA.

Authors' data handling: Nucleated cell counts were estimated from reference gene primer amplification. Clones were read by immunoSEQ multiplex PCR, and TCRdb kept only the in-frame ones, dropping some. From that table come the V and J calls and clone size; the DNA was used to work out D and trimming. The profile covers around 70,000 clones, with 80% appearing a single time and about 20% taken by the ten largest. The TCR comes from a man in his sixties or seventies who had recovered from COVID-19. The sequenced sample was peripheral blood.

The CDR3 bases are TGTGCCAGCAGCCACCGGGGGGGCGAGCAGTACTTC. Its translation: CASSHRGGEQYF. J is TRBJ2-7 and V is TRBV7-2; 8 bases map to TRBD2. With V trimmed by 5 bases and J by 6 bases, 3 bases remained unmatched. Germline CDR1 is SGHTA and CDR2 is FQGNSA. The CDR3 consists of 12 residues.